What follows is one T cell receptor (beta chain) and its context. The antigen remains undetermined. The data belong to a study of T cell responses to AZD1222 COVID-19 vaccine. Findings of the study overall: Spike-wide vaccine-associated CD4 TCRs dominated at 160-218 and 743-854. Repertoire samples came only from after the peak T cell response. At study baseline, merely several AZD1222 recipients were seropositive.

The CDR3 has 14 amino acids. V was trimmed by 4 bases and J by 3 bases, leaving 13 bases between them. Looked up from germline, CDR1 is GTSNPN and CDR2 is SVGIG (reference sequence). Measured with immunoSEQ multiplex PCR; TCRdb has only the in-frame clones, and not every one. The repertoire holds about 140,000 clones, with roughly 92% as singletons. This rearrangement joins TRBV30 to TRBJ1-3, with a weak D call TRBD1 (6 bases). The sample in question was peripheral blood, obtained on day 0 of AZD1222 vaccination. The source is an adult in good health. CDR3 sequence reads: CAWISTGFGNTIYF. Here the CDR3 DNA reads TGTGCCTGGATTAGTACAGGGTTTGGAAACACCATATATTTT.